Here is one T cell receptor (beta chain) with its context. The sample comes from a study of blood T cell repertoires in COVID-19. The overall study: T cells, B-cell-depleted T cells, or PBMCs provided the cDNA or gDNA that served as material.

CDR3 size: 16 residues. J gave up 7 bases and V 0 bases, and 9 bases lay outside the gene matches. In germline, CDR1 is SGHTA, CDR2 FQGTGA. TCRdb keeps only in-frame clones here, not all; method: immunoSEQ multiplex PCR. The sample comprises approximately 130,000 clones, more than 75% of which are singletons, and about 3.9% rests with the top ten. Sequenced: peripheral blood. This receptor was taken from a man aged 60 to 69 with acute or convalescent COVID-19. The chain is built from TRBV7-3 and TRBJ2-1; 7 bases are a match to TRBD2. Here the CDR3 reads CASSLTAGAAVNEQFF. The CDR3 DNA reads as TGTGCCAGCAGCTTAACCGCGGGAGCTGCGGTAAATGAGCAGTTCTTC.